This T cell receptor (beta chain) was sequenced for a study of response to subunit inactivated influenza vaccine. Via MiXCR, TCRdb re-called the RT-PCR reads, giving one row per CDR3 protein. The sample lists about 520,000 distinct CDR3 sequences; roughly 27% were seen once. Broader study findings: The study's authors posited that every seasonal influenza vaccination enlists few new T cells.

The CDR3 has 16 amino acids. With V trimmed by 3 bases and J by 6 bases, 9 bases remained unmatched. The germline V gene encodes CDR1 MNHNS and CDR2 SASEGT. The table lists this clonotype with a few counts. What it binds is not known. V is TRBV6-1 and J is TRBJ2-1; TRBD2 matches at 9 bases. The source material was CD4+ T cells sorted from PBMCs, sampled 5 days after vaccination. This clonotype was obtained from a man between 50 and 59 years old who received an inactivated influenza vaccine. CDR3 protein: CASSENFAGGPNEQFF. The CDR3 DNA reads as TGTGCCAGCAGTGAGAACTTTGCGGGGGGGCCCAATGAGCAGTTCTTC.